The 5 T cell receptor beta chains listed next were all sequenced from one sample in a study of T-cell reconstitution after alpha-beta-depleted transplantation in children. As it was prepared, the TCRbeta library received unique molecular identifiers. TCRdb reprocessed the PCR reads with MiXCR, giving one entry per CDR3 protein. The table shows about 110,000 distinct CDR3 sequences, with approximately 10% occurring only once. Source: PBMCs from the stem cell graft donor, taken from the stem cell graft. These TCRs come from a human donor who donated a stem cell graft to a child with acute lymphoblastic leukemia.

This clonotype was seen at least ten times. The V and J genes are TRBV29-1 and TRBJ1-5; tentatively, D is TRBD1 (5 bases). The V end was cut by 6 bases, the J end by 4 bases, with 13 bases between. Germline CDR1 SQVTM, CDR2 ANQGSEA. This CDR3 has 13 residues. The CDR3 coding sequence is TGCAGCGTGGGGGACCCTGGGAATCAGCCCCAGCATTTT. It yields the protein CSVGDPGNQPQHF. Filled out from reference TRBV29-1 and TRBJ1-5, the complete variable domain reads SAVISQKPSRDICQRGTSLTIQCQVDSQVTMMFWYRQQPGQSLTLIATANQGSEATYESGFVIDKFPISRPNLTFSTLTVSNMSPEDSSIYLCSVGDPGNQPQHFGDGTRLSIL.

This clonotype was observed at least ten times. The chain is built from TRBV5-1 and TRBJ2-5, with 12 bases fitting TRBD2. The germline CDR1 and CDR2 sequences are SGHRS and YFSETQ. This CDR3 region has 16 residues. The junction had 7 bases not matched to a gene; V was cut back by 2 bases and J by 5 bases. The CDR3 spells CASSFSRTSGTETQYF. The CDR3 DNA reads as TGCGCCAGCAGCTTTTCGAGGACTAGCGGGACCGAGACCCAGTACTTC.

Many counts were recorded for this clonotype. The V and J genes are TRBV7-2 and TRBJ1-4; TRBD1 matches 7 bases. Germline CDR1 and CDR2: SGHTA and FQGNSA. This CDR3 region has 16 residues. V shed 6 bases and J 0 bases; nucleotides not matched to a gene: 7. CDR3 sequence: CASRETGASTNEKLFF. CDR3 coding DNA: TGTGCCAGCAGGGAAACAGGGGCCTCAACTAATGAAAAACTGTTTTTT.

This clonotype was recorded at least ten times. The chain employs TRBV28 and TRBJ2-4; the match to TRBD1 covers 7 bases. V lost 5 bases, J lost 3 bases, and 10 bases stayed unmatched. Per germline, CDR1 MDHEN and CDR2 SYDVKM. The CDR3 covers 16 residues. The CDR3 region is CASSRTGQFDKNIQYF. In nucleotides, the CDR3 is TGTGCCAGCAGTCGGACGGGACAGTTTGACAAAAACATTCAGTACTTC.

This clonotype has at least ten counts. This sequence joins TRBV3-1 and TRBJ2-1; perhaps TRBD2 as D (7 bases). Germline V gene lookup returns CDR1 LGHDT and CDR2 YNNKEL (reference sequence). CDR3 length: 16 residues. Trimming took off 0 bases at V and 6 bases at J, with 15 bases between the two ends. In nucleotides, the CDR3 is TGTGCCAGCAGCCAAGATAGTGGGGGGGCTCTCAATGAGCAGTTCTTC. This gives the protein CASSQDSGGALNEQFF.